This TCR beta chain stems from a study of Graves' ophthalmopathy and Graves' hyperthyroidism. Amplification of TCR beta CDR3 regions used RNA transcripts. In the first round, RT-PCR was carried out with HTBI primers, and a multiplex PCR formed the second round. One entry per CDR3 protein results from TCRdb running MiXCR on the multiplex PCR reads. The data show around 1,000,000 distinct CDR3 sequences, about two fifths seen once. CDR3 length: 12 residues. The germline gives CDR1 SGHKS, CDR2 YYEKEE (reference sequence). This clonotype came up many times. One end of the junction is discordant with germline, which a read error may explain.

The chain combines TRBV5-5 with TRBJ2-7; D might be TRBD1 (5 bases). The material sequenced was peripheral blood or thyroid tissue (not recorded which). The sequence was obtained from an adult man with Graves' hyperthyroidism. CDR3: CASSLAWGEEYF. The CDR3 nucleotides are TGTGCCAGCAGCTTGGCCTGGGGCGAGGAGTACTTC.